These 8 T cell receptor beta chains came from one sample sequenced in a study of cytomegalovirus exposure and HLA in healthy donors. The PCR made use of 60 Vbeta and 13 Jbeta primers. The repertoire was sequenced with immunoSEQ multiplex PCR; TCRdb's copy has only in-frame clones and lacks some. This sample's table reports approximately 200,000 clones. The source material was PBMCs. All receptors come from a boy younger than 18 in good health and CMV-seronegative.

The rearrangement links TRBV2 to TRBJ2-1; TRBD2 matches 9 bases. The CDR3 runs 15 residues. The trim removed 8 bases at V and 4 bases at J, leaving 9 bases unmatched. Germline V lookup: CDR1 SNHLY, CDR2 FYNNEI. The CDR3 reads CASVESSGGYNEQFF. CDR3 DNA: TGTGCCAGCGTAGAGTCCAGCGGGGGGTACAATGAGCAGTTCTTC.

J is TRBJ2-1 and V is TRBV4-1, with 11 bases matching TRBD1. The CDR3 totals 13 residues. CDR1 and CDR2 from the germline V gene are MGHRA and YSYEKL. V shed 4 bases and J 9 bases; nucleotides not matched to a gene: 2. The CDR3 loop is CASSRTGGGEQFF. The CDR3 coding sequence is TGCGCCAGCAGCCGGACAGGGGGCGGTGAGCAGTTCTTC.

The chain combines TRBV7-9 with TRBJ1-2; unclear D gene. This CDR3 spans 13 amino acids. Trimming took 3 bases from V and 1 from J, leaving 6 bases between them. Germline V gene sequence: CDR1 SEHNR, CDR2 FQNEAQ (reference sequence). The CDR3 reads CASSLGVNYGYTF. In DNA, the CDR3 is TGTGCCAGCAGCTTGGGCGTTAACTATGGCTACACCTTC.

The V gene is TRBV7-3, the J gene TRBJ2-3; TRBD2 matches at 12 bases. This CDR3 region has 18 residues. Germline CDR1 is SGHTA and CDR2 is FQGTGA. Trimming cost V 5 bases and J 2 bases; bases outside gene matches: 11. This CDR3 is CASSPKTSGGRFTDTQYF. CDR3 bases: TGTGCCAGCAGCCCAAAGACTAGCGGGGGCCGATTCACAGATACGCAGTATTTT.

This chain connects TRBV14 to TRBJ2-7; the D gene is possibly TRBD1 (5 bases). Trimming removed 3 bases at V and 8 bases at J, with 11 bases between. Germline V gene lookup returns CDR1 SGHDN and CDR2 FVKESK. This CDR3 has 12 amino acids. CDR3 sequence reads: CASSQEQVKQYF. In DNA, the CDR3 is TGTGCCAGCAGCCAGGAACAGGTCAAGCAGTACTTC. Full variable domain (remainder filled in from reference TRBV14 and TRBJ2-7): EAGVTQFPSHSVIEKGQTVTLRCDPISGHDNLYWYRRVMGKEIKFLLHFVKESKQDESGMPNNRFLAERTGGTYSTLKVQPAELEDSGVYFCASSQEQVKQYFGPGTRLTVT.

The chain couples TRBV7-9 to TRBJ2-1, with 9 bases aligning to TRBD1. Trimming removed 5 bases from V and 6 bases from J; junction bases left unmatched: 8. Germline V lookup: CDR1 SEHNR, CDR2 FQNEAQ (reference sequence). The CDR3 is 15 amino acids. DNA of the CDR3: TGTGCCAGCAGCACTCCCGGGACAGGGCTCAATGAGCAGTTCTTC. It encodes CASSTPGTGLNEQFF.

CDR3 in amino acids: CASGYRGGTEAFF. In nucleotides, the CDR3 is TGTGCCAGCGGATACAGGGGTGGGACTGAAGCTTTCTTT. The chain recombines TRBV27 with TRBJ1-1, with 7 bases fitting TRBD1. CDR1 is MNHEY and CDR2 is SMNVEV in the germline V gene (reference sequence). CDR3 size: 13 residues. Trimming at V came to 8 bases and at J to 5 bases, leaving 8 bases not matched to a gene.

The V gene is TRBV19, the J gene TRBJ1-5, with a weak D call TRBD1 (5 bases). Trimming took 4 bases from V and 7 from J, leaving 5 bases between them. The CDR3 has 11 residues. Germline assignment: CDR1 LNHDA and CDR2 SQIVND (reference sequence). CDR3 sequence reads: CASSKGQPQHF. Written as DNA, the CDR3 is TGTGCCAGTAGTAAGGGGCAGCCCCAGCATTTT.